Each of the 18 T cell receptor beta chains below was sequenced from the same sample in a study of blood T cell repertoires in COVID-19. The data were produced by immunoSEQ multiplex PCR, yet TCRdb's version contains in-frame clones alone and is incomplete. The sample lists about 280,000 clones, nearly 90% occurring once. Sample: peripheral blood. Receptor source: a young man with active or convalescent COVID-19.

This clone was detected only once. The chain carries TRBV5-6 and TRBJ1-1; TRBD1 matches 10 bases. J lost 4 bases, V lost 4 bases, and 4 bases had no gene match. The V gene's germline CDR1 is SGHDT and CDR2 YYEEEE. CDR3 size: 14 residues. The CDR3 DNA sequence: TGTGCCAGCAGCCCCGGGACAGGGGCCACTGAAGCTTTCTTT. Its translation is CASSPGTGATEAFF.

The chain combines TRBV5-1 with TRBJ1-2, with D tentatively TRBD1 (6 bases). The CDR3 has 14 amino acids. V was shortened by 3 bases and J by 4 bases, with 13 bases between the two germline ends. Germline CDR1 is SGHRS and CDR2 is YFSETQ. CDR3 nucleotide sequence: TGCGCCAGCAGCTCCTGGACAGTCAGCTATGGCTACACCTTC. As protein: CASSSWTVSYGYTF.

The chain employs TRBV25-1 and TRBJ2-6, with D possibly TRBD2 on 5 matching bases. This CDR3 is 14 amino acids long. From germline, CDR1 is MGHDK and CDR2 SYGVNS. V lost 6 bases and J lost 0, with 6 bases in between. CDR3 in DNA: TGTGCCAGCAGCGGGATCTCTGGGGCCAACGTCCTGACTTTC. Translated, it gives CASSGISGANVLTF. The full variable domain, its missing parts supplied by reference TRBV25-1 and TRBJ2-6, is EADIYQTPRYLVIGTGKKITLECSQTMGHDKMYWYQQDPGMELHLIHYSYGVNSTEKGDLSSESTVSRIRTEHFPLTLESARPSHTSQYLCASSGISGANVLTFGAGSRLTVL.

This chain uses TRBV19 with TRBJ1-5, with D unclear. The V end was cut by 7 bases, the J end by 0 bases, with 16 bases between. Germline-derived CDR1 and CDR2 are LNHDA and SQIVND (reference sequence). This CDR3 has 16 amino acids. In DNA, the CDR3 is TGTGCCAGTACCGACCCCACCCAGGTTAGCAATCAGCCCCAGCATTTT. It encodes CASTDPTQVSNQPQHF.

The chain has TRBV29-1 and TRBJ1-5, with D hard to call. Trimming took 5 bases from V and 0 from J, leaving 5 bases between them. Per the germline V gene, CDR1 is SQVTM and CDR2 is ANQGSEA. The CDR3 loop spans 12 amino acids. The CDR3 is CSVSHSNQPQHF. The CDR3, as DNA: TGCAGCGTTAGCCATAGCAATCAGCCCCAGCATTTT.

This clone was picked up a small number of times. The rearrangement links TRBV5-6 to TRBJ2-3, with TRBD2 matching 12 bases. Germline V gene data show CDR1 as SGHDT and CDR2 as YYEEEE. The CDR3 has 17 residues. Losses at the gene ends were 2 bases for V and 2 bases for J; bases not matched to a gene: 6. CDR3 region: CASSLQGLAGYTDTQYF. The CDR3 bases are TGTGCCAGCAGCTTACAAGGACTAGCGGGGTACACAGATACGCAGTATTTT.

The V call is TRBV6-5, the J call TRBJ1-5; 7 nucleotides line up with TRBD1. Germline V gene lookup returns CDR1 MNHEY and CDR2 SVGAGI. The ends lost 6 bases at V and 4 bases at J; junction bases unmatched: 6. The CDR3 contains 14 residues. The CDR3 DNA reads as TGTGCCAGCAGAGTCAGGGGGTCTAATCAGCCCCAGCATTTT. The encoded protein is CASRVRGSNQPQHF.

The CDR3 is CASRGTGNEKLFF. The CDR3 region has the DNA TGTGCCAGCAGAGGGACAGGAAATGAAAAACTGTTTTTT. The rearrangement links TRBV2 to TRBJ1-4; 8 positions match TRBD1. Germline CDR1 reads SNHLY; CDR2 reads FYNNEI. V shed 6 bases and J 5 bases; nucleotides not matched to a gene: 2. This CDR3 region has 13 residues. Full variable domain (missing parts from reference TRBV2 and TRBJ1-4): EPEVTQTPSHQVTQMGQEVILRCVPISNHLYFYWYRQILGQKVEFLVSFYNNEISEKSEIFDDQFSVERPDGSNFTLKIRSTKLEDSAMYFCASRGTGNEKLFFGSGTQLSVL.

This sequence joins TRBV19 and TRBJ1-2, with a possible D match to TRBD1 (6 bases). The CDR3 totals 15 residues. Germline V gene lookup returns CDR1 LNHDA and CDR2 SQIVND (reference sequence). V lost 2 bases to trimming and J lost 4 bases, with 14 bases between them. CDR3 sequence: CASSINQGGSYGYTF. The CDR3 region has the DNA TGTGCCAGTAGTATAAATCAAGGGGGATCCTATGGCTACACCTTC. The whole variable domain, remainder taken from reference TRBV19 and TRBJ1-2, is DGGITQSPKYLFRKEGQNVTLSCEQNLNHDAMYWYRQDPGQGLRLIYYSQIVNDFQKGDIAEGYSVSREKKESFPLTVTSAQKNPTAFYLCASSINQGGSYGYTFGSGTRLTVV.

V and J are TRBV7-8 and TRBJ1-6; possible D gene TRBD1, 5 bases. There are 16 residues in the CDR3. Deletions cut 1 base from V and 7 bases from J, with 14 bases between. Per germline, CDR1 SGHVS and CDR2 FQNEAQ. The CDR3 DNA reads as TGTGCCAGCAGCTTAGGCCGCGGGGGGTCGAATTCACCCCTCCACTTT. Residues: CASSLGRGGSNSPLHF.

A few counts support this clone. The chain combines TRBV28 with TRBJ1-5; D not resolved. CDR1 and CDR2 (germline): MDHEN, SYDVKM. Trimming left V 2 bases short and J 7 bases short, with 9 bases between. The CDR3 extends over 13 amino acids. The CDR3 coding sequence is TGTGCCAGCAGTTTAGTGGCCGGGCAGCCCCAGCATTTT. Translating it yields CASSLVAGQPQHF.

This sequence joins TRBV5-1 and TRBJ1-6, with 8 positions matching TRBD1. Trimming cost V 1 base and J 5 bases; bases outside gene matches: 2. CDR1 and CDR2 (germline): SGHRS, YFSETQ. The CDR3 consists of 15 residues. The CDR3 bases are TGCGCCAGCAGCTTGCCGGACAGGGATAATTCACCCCTCCACTTT. It codes for CASSLPDRDNSPLHF.

This rearrangement joins TRBV10-3 to TRBJ1-6; D possibly corresponds to TRBD1 (5 bases). V was shortened by 0 bases and J by 10 bases, with 13 bases between the two germline ends. From germline, CDR1 is ENHRY and CDR2 SYGVKD. The CDR3 covers 15 residues. CDR3 loop: CAISESQGLGSPLHF. In DNA, the CDR3 is TGTGCCATCAGTGAGTCGCAGGGTTTAGGGTCACCCCTCCACTTT.

The V and J genes are TRBV27 and TRBJ2-1; 7 bases are shared with TRBD2. Germline V gives CDR1 MNHEY, CDR2 SMNVEV (reference sequence). V lost 8 bases, J lost 4 bases, and 11 bases stayed unmatched. CDR3 length equals 15 residues. This CDR3 is CASGLTGGNYNEQFF. CDR3 DNA sequence: TGTGCCAGCGGACTGACCGGGGGGAATTACAATGAGCAGTTCTTC.

The rearrangement links TRBV7-9 to TRBJ1-1; perhaps TRBD1 as D (5 bases). Germline V gives CDR1 SEHNR, CDR2 FQNEAQ (reference sequence). V lost 0 bases to trimming and J lost 7 bases, with 12 bases between them. The CDR3 is 14 amino acids. This CDR3 is CASSLAFRADEAFF. The CDR3 coding sequence is TGTGCCAGCAGCTTAGCGTTCAGGGCAGATGAAGCTTTCTTT. Supplemented by reference TRBV7-9 and TRBJ1-1, the full variable domain reads DTGVSQNPRHKITKRGQNVTFRCDPISEHNRLYWYRQTLGQGPEFLTYFQNEAQLEKSRLLSDRFSAERPKGSFSTLEIQRTEQGDSAMYLCASSLAFRADEAFFGQGTRLTVV.

DNA of the CDR3: TGTGCCAGCAGCTTGACTAGCGGGGGTGAGACCCAGTACTTC. This encodes CASSLTSGGETQYF. The gene calls are TRBV5-6 and TRBJ2-5; 11 bases agree with TRBD2. The germline V gene encodes CDR1 SGHDT and CDR2 YYEEEE. Trimming took 1 base from V and 5 from J; bases not matched to a gene: 1. The CDR3 loop spans 14 amino acids.

This rearrangement joins TRBV29-1 to TRBJ1-5; D is uncertain. This CDR3 has 12 residues. Germline lookup yields CDR1 SQVTM and CDR2 ANQGSEA. V lost 4 bases and J lost 11, with 15 bases in between. CDR3 region: CSVGGPDLAQHF. The CDR3 nucleotides are TGCAGCGTTGGAGGCCCGGATCTAGCCCAGCATTTT.

V is TRBV27 and J is TRBJ2-2; 8 bases are shared with TRBD2. V dropped 3 bases and J dropped 7; count of bases not matched to a gene: 13. Germline-derived CDR1 and CDR2 are MNHEY and SMNVEV (reference sequence). The CDR3 is made up of 17 amino acids. CDR3 loop: CASSFLRGGSGGGELFF. The CDR3 coding sequence is TGTGCCAGCAGTTTTCTAAGGGGAGGAAGCGGGGGCGGGGAGCTGTTTTTT.